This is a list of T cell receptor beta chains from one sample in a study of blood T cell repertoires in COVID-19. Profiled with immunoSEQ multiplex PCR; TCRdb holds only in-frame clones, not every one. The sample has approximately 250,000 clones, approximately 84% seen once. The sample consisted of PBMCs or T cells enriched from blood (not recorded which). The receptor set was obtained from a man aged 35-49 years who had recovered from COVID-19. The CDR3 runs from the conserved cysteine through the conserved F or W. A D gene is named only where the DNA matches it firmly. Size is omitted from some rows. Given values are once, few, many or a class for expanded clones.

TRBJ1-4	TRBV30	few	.	CAWSAGQYEKLFF	TGTGCCTGGAGTGCAGGACAGTACGAAAAACTGTTTTTT
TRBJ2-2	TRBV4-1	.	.	CASRLIPGRGETGELFF	TGCGCCAGCAGACTCATACCGGGCAGGGGTGAGACCGGGGAGCTGTTTTTT
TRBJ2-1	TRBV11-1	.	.	CASSFKGGGYNEQFF	TGTGCCAGCAGCTTTAAGGGGGGGGGCTACAATGAGCAGTTCTTC
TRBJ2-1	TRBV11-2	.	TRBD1	CASSSLLRGRRGFGEQFF	TGTGCCAGCAGCTCGCTTTTAAGGGGGCGAAGGGGATTTGGTGAGCAGTTCTTC
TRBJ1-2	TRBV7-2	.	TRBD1	CASSSRQGPNYGYTF	TGTGCCAGCAGCTCCCGACAGGGGCCCAACTATGGCTACACCTTC
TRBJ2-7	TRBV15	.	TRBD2	CATSYSGGPYEQYF	TGTGCCACCAGCTACAGCGGGGGCCCCTACGAGCAGTACTTC
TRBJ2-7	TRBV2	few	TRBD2	CASNQRREFYEQYF	TGTGCCAGCAATCAGAGGCGGGAGTTTTACGAGCAGTACTTC
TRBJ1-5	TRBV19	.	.	CASSISGNSNQPQHF	TGTGCCAGTAGTATATCAGGCAATAGCAATCAGCCCCAGCATTTT
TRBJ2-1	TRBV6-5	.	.	CASRPFSFRYNEQFF	TGTGCCAGCAGACCATTCTCTTTCCGGTACAATGAGCAGTTCTTC
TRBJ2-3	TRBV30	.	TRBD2	CAWTSGGGDTQYF	TGTGCCTGGACTAGCGGGGGAGGGGATACGCAGTATTTT
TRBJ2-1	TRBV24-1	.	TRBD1	CATSDSYGTGNEQFF	TGTGCCACCAGTGATTCTTATGGGACAGGCAATGAGCAGTTCTTC
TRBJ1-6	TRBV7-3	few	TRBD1	CASSWTGGGNSPLHF	TGTGCCAGCAGCTGGACAGGGGGTGGGAATTCACCCCTCCACTTT
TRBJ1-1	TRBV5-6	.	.	CASSLVAAPLAFF	TGTGCCAGCAGCTTGGTAGCGGCCCCGTTGGCTTTCTTT
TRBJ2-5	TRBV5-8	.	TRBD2	CASSLLVTSGGDGGETQYF	TGTGCCAGCAGCTTACTCGTAACTAGCGGGGGAGATGGTGGAGAGACCCAGTACTTC
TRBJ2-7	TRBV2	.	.	CASYRVLYEQYF	TGTGCCAGTTATCGGGTTTTATACGAGCAGTACTTC
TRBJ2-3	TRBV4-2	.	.	CASSQGEPGRGDTQYF	TGTGCCAGCAGCCAAGGAGAACCGGGGCGGGGAGATACGCAGTATTTT
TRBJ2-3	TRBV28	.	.	CASSLFQGGKYF	TGTGCCAGCAGTTTATTCCAGGGCGGGAAGTATTTT